This T cell receptor (beta chain) was recorded in a study of cytomegalovirus exposure and HLA in healthy donors. The junction had 11 bases not matched to a gene; V was cut back by 8 bases and J by 4 bases. Germline V gene data show CDR1 as SNHLY and CDR2 as FYNNEI. The CDR3 length is 15 residues. The study, taken as a whole, reports: The dataset shows that most TCR sequences were rare, while some public TCRs occurred in many donors. What TCR beta sequences reportedly achieved was accurate prediction of HLA-A and HLA-B alleles in most subjects.

In the PCR, 60 Vbeta and 13 Jbeta primers were used. The repertoire was sequenced with immunoSEQ multiplex PCR; TCRdb's copy has only in-frame clones and lacks some. The table lists some 170,000 clones, about 80% of them singletons. With respect to this clone: The target antigen is unknown.

Material for sequencing was PBMCs. V and J are TRBV2 and TRBJ1-1; 9 bases map to TRBD1. This clonotype was obtained from a woman aged 25 to 39 in good health and CMV-seronegative. The DNA of the CDR3 is TGTGCCAGCTCTTTTAGCGGACAGGGGACCACTGAAGCTTTCTTT. Its translation: CASSFSGQGTTEAFF.